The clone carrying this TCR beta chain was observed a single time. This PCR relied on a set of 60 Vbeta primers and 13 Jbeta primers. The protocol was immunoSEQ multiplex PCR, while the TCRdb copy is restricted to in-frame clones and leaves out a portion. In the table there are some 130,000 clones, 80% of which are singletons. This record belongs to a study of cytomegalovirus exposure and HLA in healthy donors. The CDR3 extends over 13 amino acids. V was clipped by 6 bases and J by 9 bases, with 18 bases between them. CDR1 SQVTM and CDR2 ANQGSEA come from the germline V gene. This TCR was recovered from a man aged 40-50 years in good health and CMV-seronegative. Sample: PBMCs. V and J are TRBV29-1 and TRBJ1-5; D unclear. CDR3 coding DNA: TGCAGCGTGTTTCTGTCCCCGGCAGGGCCCCAGCATTTT. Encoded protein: CSVFLSPAGPQHF.